Below are 17 T cell receptor beta chains sequenced from a single sample in a study of T cell clonality in common variable immunodeficiency. Method: immunoSEQ multiplex PCR; TCRdb's copy keeps in-frame clones and lacks some. This set yields about 52,000 clones and no singletons; the top ten hold approximately 2%. The sequenced sample was peripheral blood mononuclear cells. All receptors derive from a person aged 18-70 years in good health.

A word on this clone: The read finishes 3 residues shy of the CDR3 end, and the germline J gene is used to complete it. The V gene is TRBV18, the J gene TRBJ1-3; 8 nucleotides match TRBD1. The ends lost 6 bases at V and 7 bases at J; junction bases unmatched: 5. The CDR3 spans 13 residues. Germline V gene data show CDR1 as KGHSH and CDR2 as LQKENI. The DNA read from the CDR3 is TGTGCCAGCTCCCCGGGACAGGAGAACACC. It yields the protein CASSPGQENT. The complete CDR3 protein is CASSPGQENTIYF. Using reference TRBV18 and TRBJ1-3 for the parts outside the CDR3, the full variable domain is NAGVMQNPRHLVRRRGQEARLRCSPMKGHSHVYWYRQLPEEGLKFMVYLQKENIIDESGMPKERFSAEFPKEGPSILRIQQVVRGDSAAYFCASSPGQENTIYFGEGSWLTVV.

This clone was seen at least ten times. The sequence runs out 3 residues before the end of the CDR3; the remainder is reconstructed from the germline J gene. This sequence joins TRBV20-1 and TRBJ1-4; 8 bases line up with TRBD1. Per germline, CDR1 DFQATT and CDR2 SNEGSKA (reference sequence). V gave up 0 bases and J gave up 7 bases; unmatched junction bases: 7. The CDR3 consists of 15 residues. The CDR3 is CSARDGQGRSEKLFF. CDR3 bases read: TGCAGTGCTAGAGACGGACAGGGCCGGAGTGAAAAA.

This clone has ten or more counts. The read stops 3 residues short of the end of the CDR3; the missing end is completed from the germline J gene. This sequence joins TRBV5-1 and TRBJ2-2; 8 positions agree with TRBD2. The CDR3 loop spans 15 amino acids. Trimming removed 6 bases from V and 4 bases from J; junction bases left unmatched: 8. Per the germline V gene, CDR1 is SGHRS and CDR2 is YFSETQ. The sequenced part of the CDR3 DNA is TGCGCCAGCACCCCGGGGGGGGTATTCACCGGGGAG. This gives the protein CASTPGGVFTGE. The CDR3 as a whole reads CASTPGGVFTGELFF.

This clone was seen repeatedly, ten times or more. Read data end 3 residues before the CDR3 end; the end is taken from the germline J gene. The chain employs TRBV5-1 and TRBJ1-1; no reliable D call. Germline CDR1 reads SGHRS; CDR2 reads YFSETQ. V lost 0 bases and J 2 bases, leaving 5 bases between the germline ends. The CDR3 is 13 residues long. CDR3 in amino acids: CASSLEGNTEAFF. The CDR3 bases that were read are TGCGCCAGCAGCTTGGAGGGTAACACTGAA.

This clone appeared many times. With the read ending 3 residues before the CDR3 end, the germline J gene is used to fill in that end. This chain uses TRBV6-1 with TRBJ1-5, with D perhaps TRBD1 (5 bases). V was trimmed by 4 bases and J by 3 bases, leaving 16 bases between them. Germline loops: CDR1 MNHNS, CDR2 SASEGT. CDR3 size: 16 residues. The sequenced CDR3 bases are TGTGCCAGCAGTGGGCCGGGACTTCTTTTCAATCAGCCC. Translated: CASSGPGLLFNQP. In full, the CDR3 is CASSGPGLLFNQPQHF.

This clone has at least ten counts. CDR3 bases read: TGTGCCAGCTCACCTTCGCCGGTAACTAATGAAAAA. This translates into CASSPSPVTNEK. The CDR3 as a whole reads CASSPSPVTNEKLFF. This rearrangement joins TRBV18 to TRBJ1-4; D gene ambiguous. The observed sequence ends 3 residues before the CDR3 terminus, with the missing tail filled in from the germline J gene. CDR3 size: 15 residues. The ends were cut back, 3 bases at V and 1 base at J, with 9 bases in the middle. Germline CDR1 KGHSH, CDR2 LQKENI.

Many counts were recorded for this clone. The read gets to within 3 residues of the CDR3 end, and the germline J gene fills in the rest. This chain joins TRBV29-1 and TRBJ2-7; D is perhaps TRBD1 (6 bases). The CDR3 is 13 residues long. CDR1 is SQVTM, CDR2 ANQGSEA, per germline. V gave up 3 bases and J gave up 5 bases, with 14 bases separating them. CDR3 loop: CSVESTGWHEQYF. The CDR3 bases that were read are TGCAGCGTTGAGTCTACAGGGTGGCACGAG.

This clone was recorded at least ten times. Incomplete CDR3 DNA: TGCGCCAGCAGCTTGGGGGACAGGGCTGACGAG. Translated: CASSLGDRADE. The full CDR3 protein is CASSLGDRADEQYF. V gene TRBV5-1 combines with J gene TRBJ2-7, with 9 bases that match TRBD1. The read terminates 3 residues ahead of where the CDR3 ends, so the germline J gene completes it. The CDR3 contains 14 residues. The germline gives CDR1 SGHRS, CDR2 YFSETQ. The J segment lost 5 bases and the V segment lost 0 bases, leaving 3 bases of the junction unmatched.

This clone was seen many times. Read coverage stops 3 residues before the CDR3 terminus; the germline J gene supplies the remainder. This chain joins TRBV6-1 and TRBJ1-3; D not resolved. CDR3 size: 16 residues. The germline V gene encodes CDR1 MNHNS and CDR2 SASEGT. V was shortened by 4 bases and J by 0 bases, with 13 bases between the two germline ends. The DNA read from the CDR3 is TGTGCCAGCAGTGCGGCACCCGAGGGCTCTGGAAACACC. It encodes CASSAAPEGSGNT. The full CDR3 reads CASSAAPEGSGNTIYF.

This clone came up a few times. The read terminates 3 residues ahead of where the CDR3 ends, so the germline J gene completes it. This chain joins TRBV10-2 and TRBJ2-3; 9 bases are shared with TRBD2. The CDR3 runs to 15 residues. Germline loops: CDR1 WSHSY, CDR2 SAAADI. Unmatched junction bases numbered 2, after V lost 4 bases and J lost 0 bases. The CDR3 spells CASSALAGSTDTQYF. CDR3 bases read: TGCGCCAGCAGTGCTCTAGCGGGGAGCACAGATACG.

Ten or more counts support this clone. The CDR3 bases that were read are TGCGCCAGCACCGACCCCGGGGCCTACGAG. It specifies CASTDPGAYE. The whole CDR3 sequence is CASTDPGAYEQYF. The chain employs TRBV5-1 and TRBJ2-7, with D tentatively TRBD2 (5 bases). The read gets to within 3 residues of the CDR3 end, and the germline J gene fills in the rest. This CDR3 comprises 13 residues. CDR1 is SGHRS and CDR2 is YFSETQ in the germline V gene. Trimming cost V 6 bases and J 2 bases, with 12 bases left between them.

This clone was seen at least ten times. CDR3 DNA, as far as it was read: TGCGCCAGCAGCTTAACAGGGTCATATGGC. Translated: CASSLTGSYG. The whole CDR3 is CASSLTGSYGYTF. The chain is built from TRBV5-1 and TRBJ1-2, with a possible D match to TRBD1 (6 bases). The CDR3 end falls 3 residues outside the read, so it is completed with the germline J gene. The V and J ends lost 2 bases and 5 bases respectively, with 10 bases between them. Germline V gene sequence: CDR1 SGHRS, CDR2 YFSETQ. There are 13 residues in the CDR3.

This clone was counted many times. The DNA ends 3 residues before the CDR3 does, and the rest of the CDR3 is filled in from the germline J gene. The chain joins TRBV5-1 to TRBJ2-7, with TRBD2 matching 8 bases. The CDR3 loop spans 16 amino acids. From germline, CDR1 is SGHRS and CDR2 YFSETQ. V lost 3 bases, J lost 0 bases, and 8 bases stayed unmatched. CDR3 bases read: TGCGCCAGCAGCTGGGACGGGGGGGGAACCTCCTACGAG. It codes for CASSWDGGGTSYE. The full-length CDR3 reads as CASSWDGGGTSYEQYF.

In its sample, this clone was seen a few times. The CDR3 extends 3 residues past the end of the read, so its final part is completed from the germline J gene. The genes are TRBV5-1 and TRBJ2-3; 8 positions agree with TRBD2. Germline lookup yields CDR1 SGHRS and CDR2 YFSETQ. The CDR3 has 14 amino acids. The CDR3 bases that were read are TGCGCCAGCAGCCCAGAGACTAGCGCTCAGCCG. Translated, it gives CASSPETSAQP. The complete CDR3 sequence is CASSPETSAQPQYF.

This clone was counted ten times or more. The CDR3 end is not reached by the read, which stops 3 residues before it; the germline J gene fills it in. The rearrangement links TRBV10-3 to TRBJ1-5; D might be TRBD1 (5 bases). Germline values: CDR1 ENHRY, CDR2 SYGVKD. Trimming took 10 bases from V and 7 from J, leaving 17 bases between them. The CDR3 has 13 amino acids. The CDR3 spells CATSPQGGQPQHF. The sequenced CDR3 bases are TGTGCCACCAGCCCCCAGGGCGGCCAGCCC.

Comments on this clone: The read ends 3 residues shy of where the CDR3 ends; the end is completed using the germline J gene. The V call is TRBV2, the J call TRBJ2-2; perhaps TRBD1 as D (6 bases). Germline CDR1 reads SNHLY; CDR2 reads FYNNEI. This CDR3 comprises 15 residues. V dropped 4 bases and J dropped 1 base, with 10 bases sitting between them. Here the CDR3 reads CASSAGGRNTGELFF. CDR3 DNA (partial): TGTGCCAGCAGTGCTGGGGGCCGGAACACCGGGGAG.

This clone occurred many times. The CDR3 goes on 3 residues after the read ends, and that part is filled in from the germline J gene. The chain has TRBV5-4 and TRBJ2-1; 8 nucleotides align to TRBD2. The germline V gene encodes CDR1 SGHNT and CDR2 YYREEE (reference sequence). V dropped 5 bases and J dropped 4; count of bases not matched to a gene: 8. The CDR3 runs to 15 residues. The sequenced part of the CDR3 DNA is TGTGCCAGCAGTCTCAGCGGGAGAGGGTACAATGAG. It is translated as CASSLSGRGYNE. The whole CDR3 is CASSLSGRGYNEQFF.